Listed below are T cell receptor beta chains from one sample, sequenced in a study of shared clonotypes between healthy human individuals. Only in-frame clones appear in the TCRdb table, and some are missing; sequencing was by immunoSEQ multiplex PCR. Among millions of clones listed, roughly 93% were seen once. Sequenced input: naive CD4+ T cells from PBMCs. Receptor source: a man between 18 and 29 years old in good health. Some clones in this sample may be carry-over from other donors' samples. Both conserved end residues are part of each CDR3. The order of the fields is D gene, CDR3 length, J gene, V gene, clone size, CDR3 protein, CDR3 DNA. A D gene is named only where the DNA matches it firmly. The size entry is marked missing in some rows and otherwise reads once, few, many or a size class.

NA	12	TRBJ1-1	TRBV6-5	NA	CASSRMDSEAFF	TGTGCCAGCAGCCGAATGGATTCTGAAGCTTTCTTT
TRBD2	15	TRBJ2-3	TRBV4-1	NA	CASSLGTSGGDTQYF	TGCGCCAGCAGCCTAGGGACTAGCGGGGGAGATACGCAGTATTTT
TRBD2	17	TRBJ2-1	TRBV5-1	NA	CASSLGVLAGASYEQFF	TGCGCCAGCAGCTTGGGAGTACTAGCGGGAGCTTCGTATGAGCAGTTCTTC
TRBD1	15	TRBJ2-7	TRBV5-1	NA	CASSTLPGQGAEQYF	TGCGCCAGCAGCACTCTACCGGGACAGGGTGCGGAGCAGTACTTC
TRBD1	14	TRBJ2-7	TRBV30	NA	CAWKKTGQGYEQYF	TGTGCCTGGAAAAAGACAGGACAGGGCTACGAGCAGTACTTC
NA	13	TRBJ1-1	TRBV7-2	NA	CASSFGLNTEAFF	TGTGCCAGCAGCTTTGGGTTGAACACTGAAGCTTTCTTT
TRBD2	14	TRBJ2-1	TRBV15	NA	CATSAGTRGNEQFF	TGTGCCACCAGCGCCGGGACTAGGGGAAATGAGCAGTTCTTC
NA	13	TRBJ1-2	TRBV11-1	NA	CASSFQGNYGYTF	TGTGCCAGCAGCTTCCAGGGAAACTATGGCTACACCTTC
NA	13	TRBJ1-1	TRBV5-4	NA	CASSGGHFTEAFF	TGTGCCAGCAGTGGTGGCCATTTCACTGAAGCTTTCTTT
NA	16	TRBJ2-3	TRBV5-4	once	CASSKKGGSSTDTQYF	TGTGCCAGCAGCAAAAAGGGCGGTTCTAGCACAGATACGCAGTATTTT
NA	14	TRBJ1-2	TRBV19	NA	CASRARQANYGYTF	TGTGCCAGCCGAGCTCGACAAGCTAACTATGGCTACACCTTC
NA	10	TRBJ1-1	TRBV29-1	few	CSVETEGAFF	TGCAGCGTCGAGACGGAAGGGGCTTTCTTT
TRBD2	14	TRBJ2-1	TRBV19	NA	CASSIMTSTNEQFF	TGTGCCAGTAGTATTATGACTAGCACGAATGAGCAGTTCTTC
TRBD1	14	TRBJ2-4	TRBV2	NA	CASSPDRGQNIQYF	TGTGCCAGCAGTCCTGACAGGGGCCAAAACATTCAGTACTTC
TRBD2	17	TRBJ2-3	TRBV5-1	NA	CASSRTLAGVVTDTQYF	TGCGCCAGCAGCAGAACACTAGCGGGAGTTGTCACAGATACGCAGTATTTT
NA	15	TRBJ2-5	TRBV7-3	NA	CASSLGGRGGETQYF	TGTGCCAGCAGCTTAGGTGGCAGGGGTGGCGAGACCCAGTACTTC
NA	18	TRBJ2-1	TRBV4-1	NA	CASSQGLMRAGDYNEQFF	TGCGCCAGCAGCCAAGGTTTAATGCGGGCAGGGGACTACAATGAGCAGTTCTTC
NA	13	TRBJ2-7	TRBV29-1	NA	CSVGKSAIAEQYF	TGCAGCGTTGGGAAGTCCGCTATAGCCGAGCAGTACTTC
TRBD1	13	TRBJ1-2	TRBV2	NA	CASSLGQGNGYTF	TGTGCCAGCAGTTTGGGACAGGGGAACGGCTACACCTTC
TRBD1	16	TRBJ2-7	TRBV5-1	NA	CASSLANRGLKLEQYF	TGCGCCAGCAGCTTGGCCAATAGGGGGCTCAAGCTAGAGCAGTACTTC
TRBD1	15	TRBJ2-3	TRBV27	NA	CASSHRDRVADTQYF	TGTGCCAGCAGTCACCGGGACAGGGTGGCAGATACGCAGTATTTT
NA	11	TRBJ2-7	TRBV10-3	NA	CAISETYEQYF	TGTGCCATCAGTGAGACATACGAGCAGTACTTC
NA	14	TRBJ2-1	TRBV7-9	NA	CASSSISSTSGGFF	TGTGCCAGCAGCTCAATTAGCAGCACCTCAGGCGGGTTCTTC
NA	14	TRBJ1-2	TRBV10-3	NA	CAISEWSGSYGYTF	TGTGCCATCAGTGAGTGGAGCGGCTCCTATGGCTACACCTTC
TRBD1	15	TRBJ2-5	TRBV7-3	NA	CASSLTRDRQETQYF	TGTGCCAGCAGCTTAACAAGGGACAGGCAAGAGACCCAGTACTTC
NA	14	TRBJ2-3	TRBV2	NA	CASSELRGTDTQYF	TGTGCCAGCAGTGAACTCAGGGGTACAGATACGCAGTATTTT
NA	12	TRBJ2-5	TRBV15	NA	CATSRDSQTQYF	TGTGCCACCAGCAGAGATAGTCAGACCCAGTACTTC
TRBD1	12	TRBJ2-7	TRBV5-1	NA	CASSWRQGEQYF	TGCGCCAGCAGCTGGCGACAGGGCGAGCAGTACTTC
NA	13	TRBJ1-4	TRBV4-2	NA	CASSQGVRDPLFF	TGTGCCAGCAGCCAAGGGGTCCGGGACCCACTGTTTTTT
NA	14	TRBJ2-3	TRBV4-3	NA	CAGRLETSTDTQYF	TGCGCCGGGCGCTTGGAGACGAGCACAGATACGCAGTATTTT
NA	15	TRBJ2-2	TRBV7-7	once	CASSLSPVGTGELFF	TGTGCCAGCAGCTTATCGCCCGTAGGTACCGGGGAGCTGTTTTTT
NA	11	TRBJ2-7	TRBV6-5	few	CASSYSNEQYF	TGTGCCAGCAGTTACTCGAACGAGCAGTACTTC
TRBD2	16	TRBJ2-3	TRBV9	NA	CASSPRTSPSTDTQYF	TGTGCCAGCAGCCCTCGGACTAGCCCAAGCACAGATACGCAGTATTTT
NA	13	TRBJ1-1	TRBV4-1	NA	CASSQASIPEAFF	TGCGCCAGCAGCCAAGCGTCCATCCCTGAAGCTTTCTTT
NA	14	TRBJ2-5	TRBV10-1	NA	CASSESRNQETQYF	TGCGCCAGCAGTGAGTCTCGGAATCAAGAGACCCAGTACTTC
NA	14	TRBJ1-4	TRBV5-1	NA	CASSSGGINEKLFF	TGCGCCAGCTCCTCAGGAGGGATAAATGAAAAACTGTTTTTT
NA	15	TRBJ2-5	TRBV28	NA	CASSVPGTAEGAQYF	TGTGCCAGCAGCGTCCCCGGGACGGCAGAAGGGGCCCAGTACTTC
TRBD1	12	TRBJ2-1	TRBV2	NA	CASSTGGDEQFF	TGTGCCAGCAGTACAGGGGGCGATGAGCAGTTCTTC
NA	14	TRBJ2-7	TRBV7-9	NA	CASSFIGTPYEQYF	TGTGCCAGCAGCTTTATAGGGACCCCCTACGAGCAGTACTTC
NA	14	TRBJ2-2	TRBV27	NA	CASSLSWVTGELFF	TGTGCCAGCAGTTTATCGTGGGTCACCGGGGAGCTGTTTTTT
NA	13	TRBJ2-3	TRBV18	NA	CASSPLTLDTQYF	TGTGCCAGCTCCCCCCTGACGTTAGATACGCAGTATTTT
NA	10	TRBJ2-5	TRBV29-1	NA	CSVADETQYF	TGCAGCGTTGCCGATGAGACCCAGTACTTC
TRBD2	16	TRBJ2-3	TRBV5-5	NA	CASSLRAGGETDTQYF	TGTGCCAGCAGCTTGAGGGCGGGAGGTGAGACAGATACGCAGTATTTT
NA	14	TRBJ2-1	TRBV5-4	NA	CASNPPLPNNEQFF	TGTGCCAGCAACCCACCCCTGCCTAACAATGAGCAGTTCTTC